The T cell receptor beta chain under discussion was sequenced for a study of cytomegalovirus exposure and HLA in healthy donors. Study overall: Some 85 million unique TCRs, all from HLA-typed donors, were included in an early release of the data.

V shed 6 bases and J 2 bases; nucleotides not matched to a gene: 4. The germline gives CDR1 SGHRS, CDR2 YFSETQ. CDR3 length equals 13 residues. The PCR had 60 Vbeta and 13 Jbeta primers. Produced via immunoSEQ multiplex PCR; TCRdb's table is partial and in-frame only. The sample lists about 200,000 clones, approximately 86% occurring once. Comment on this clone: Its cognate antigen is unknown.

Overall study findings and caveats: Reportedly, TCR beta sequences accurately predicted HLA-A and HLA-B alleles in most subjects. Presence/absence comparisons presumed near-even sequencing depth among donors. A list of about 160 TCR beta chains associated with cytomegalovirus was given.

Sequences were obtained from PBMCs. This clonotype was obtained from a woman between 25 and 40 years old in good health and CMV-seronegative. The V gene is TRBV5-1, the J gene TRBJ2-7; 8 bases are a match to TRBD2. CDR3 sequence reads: CASTEAGAYEQYF. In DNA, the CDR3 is TGCGCCAGCACCGAAGCGGGAGCCTACGAGCAGTACTTC.